The rows below give T cell receptor beta chains drawn from one sample of a study of cytomegalovirus exposure and HLA in healthy donors. This table comes from immunoSEQ multiplex PCR, and its TCRdb copy is limited to in-frame clones, with some not included. The sample has about 100,000 clones, approximately 85% seen once. Source material: PBMCs. Source of these receptors: a man between 25 and 39 years old in good health and CMV-seronegative. CDR3s include the opening cysteine and the closing phenylalanine or tryptophan.

V gene	J gene	CDR3 length	CDR3 protein
TRBV6-1	TRBJ2-5	14	CASGRADIQETQYF
TRBV30	TRBJ2-1	14	CAWSTGQGVNEQFF
TRBV9	TRBJ1-2	15	CASSVGGQGAYGYTF
TRBV19	TRBJ2-7	13	CASSIEQLYEQYF
TRBV2	TRBJ2-5	13	CASSETAQETQYF
TRBV5-6	TRBJ2-7	14	CASSLGTGGYEQYF
TRBV11-3	TRBJ2-1	11	CASSRGNEQFF
TRBV18	TRBJ1-5	15	CASSPSGGGNQPQHF
TRBV6-1	TRBJ2-5	14	CAALAGGLQETQYF
TRBV27	TRBJ1-5	15	CASSFTGASNQPQHF
TRBV2	TRBJ2-5	16	CATAVTSGSMGETQYF
TRBV9	TRBJ1-4	15	CASSVATGTNEKLFF
TRBV7-2	TRBJ2-5	15	CASSLGGQSTETQYF
TRBV6-1	TRBJ1-3	15	CASSEAEGFGNTIYF
TRBV6-1	TRBJ1-1	16	CASSVHRVGRDTEAFF
TRBV10-3	TRBJ2-2	17	CAISEGRLAKNTGELFF
TRBV2	TRBJ1-1	14	CASSSRTGNTEAFF
TRBV13	TRBJ2-4	13	CASSLGGSGDEYF
TRBV30	TRBJ2-7	14	CAWSKTPSGTRQYF
TRBV4-2	TRBJ2-2	14	CASRDLKNTGELFF
TRBV7-9	TRBJ1-2	14	CASSPRTGNYGYTF
TRBV7-3	TRBJ2-1	15	CASSSIGGVSYEQFF
TRBV7-6	TRBJ2-2	14	CASTRQSNTGELFF
TRBV11-3	TRBJ1-3	17	CASSLRTVNDSGNTIYF
TRBV28	TRBJ2-5	14	CASLGVAGGETQYF
TRBV7-9	TRBJ2-2	18	CASSFGLAGGPGTGELFF
TRBV2	TRBJ1-5	15	CASSEGLGGNQPQHF
TRBV9	TRBJ2-2	13	CASSVSGTGELFF
TRBV25-1	TRBJ1-3	13	CASSAQGGNTIYF
TRBV11-2	TRBJ2-1	15	CASSFGRGTYNEQFF
TRBV27	TRBJ2-7	15	CASSPRTGNFYEQYF
TRBV28	TRBJ2-5	18	CASGKPGTLLGRGETQYF
TRBV5-6	TRBJ1-2	13	CASSPQGSYGYTF
TRBV9	TRBJ2-7	15	CASSPNLAQTYEQYF
TRBV25-1	TRBJ2-1	15	CASRERDGTYNEQFF
TRBV19	TRBJ1-5	12	CASRRLGEPQHF
TRBV29-1	TRBJ1-2	14	CSVDSGRTGGVYTF